Listed here is a single TCR beta chain. This entry belongs to a study of T cell changes during pregnancy in multiple sclerosis. Trimming removed 1 base from V and 3 bases from J, with 10 bases in between. Germline V CDR1 and CDR2: SGHTA, FQGNSA. This CDR3 spans 14 amino acids. The data were produced by immunoSEQ multiplex PCR, yet TCRdb's version contains in-frame clones alone and is incomplete. In the table there are tens of thousands of clones, roughly nine tenths of which are singletons. The source was CD4+ T cells from peripheral blood mononuclear cells, collected in the first trimester of pregnancy. This rearrangement joins TRBV7-2 to TRBJ2-7; D unresolved. This clonotype originated in a female donor with multiple sclerosis, enrolled in a pregnancy study. This CDR3 is CASSLGARNYEQYF. The CDR3 DNA follows: TGTGCCAGCAGCTTAGGGGCCAGAAACTACGAGCAGTACTTC.